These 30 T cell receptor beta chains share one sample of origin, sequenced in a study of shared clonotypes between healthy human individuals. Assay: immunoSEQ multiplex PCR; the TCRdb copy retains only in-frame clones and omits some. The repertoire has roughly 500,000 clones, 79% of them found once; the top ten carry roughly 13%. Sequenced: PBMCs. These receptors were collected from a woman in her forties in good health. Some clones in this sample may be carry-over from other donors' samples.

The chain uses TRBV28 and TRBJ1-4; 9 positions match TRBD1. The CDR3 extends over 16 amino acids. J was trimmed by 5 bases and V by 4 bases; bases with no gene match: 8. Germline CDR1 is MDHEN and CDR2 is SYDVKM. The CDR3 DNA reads TGTGCCAGCAGTTCGGGACAGGGCCGGGGAAATGAAAAACTGTTTTTT. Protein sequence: CASSSGQGRGNEKLFF.

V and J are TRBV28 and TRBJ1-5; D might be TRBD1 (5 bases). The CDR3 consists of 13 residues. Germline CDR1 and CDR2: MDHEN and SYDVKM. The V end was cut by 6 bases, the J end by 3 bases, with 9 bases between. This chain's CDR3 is CASSRDFNQPQHF. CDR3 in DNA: TGTGCCAGCAGCCGGGACTTCAATCAGCCCCAGCATTTT.

The DNA of the CDR3 is TGTGCCAGCCGAGACAGCACAGATACGCAGTATTTT. Translating it yields CASRDSTDTQYF. The chain carries TRBV18 and TRBJ2-3, with no clear D. This CDR3 is built from 12 residues. CDR1 KGHSH and CDR2 LQKENI come from the germline V gene. With 8 bases removed from V and 0 bases from J, the gap between germline ends came to 6 bases.

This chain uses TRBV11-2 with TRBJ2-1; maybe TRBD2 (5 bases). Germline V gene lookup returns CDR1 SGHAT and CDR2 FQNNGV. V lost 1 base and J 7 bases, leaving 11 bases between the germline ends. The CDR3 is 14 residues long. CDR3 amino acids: CASSLGRTENEQFF. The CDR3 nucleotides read TGTGCCAGCAGCTTAGGAAGGACTGAGAATGAGCAGTTCTTC.

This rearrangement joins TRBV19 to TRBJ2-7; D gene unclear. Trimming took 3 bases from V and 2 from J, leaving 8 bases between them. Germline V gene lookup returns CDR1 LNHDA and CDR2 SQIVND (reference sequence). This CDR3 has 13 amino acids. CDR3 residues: CASSIAGTYEQYF. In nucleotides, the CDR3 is TGTGCCAGTAGTATCGCCGGAACCTACGAGCAGTACTTC.

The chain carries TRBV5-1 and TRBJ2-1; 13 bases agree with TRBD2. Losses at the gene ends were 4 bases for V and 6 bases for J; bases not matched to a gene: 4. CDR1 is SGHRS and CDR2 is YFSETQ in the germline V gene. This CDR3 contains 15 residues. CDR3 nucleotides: TGCGCCAGCAGCGGGACTAGCGGGATGATCAATGAGCAGTTCTTC. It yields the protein CASSGTSGMINEQFF.

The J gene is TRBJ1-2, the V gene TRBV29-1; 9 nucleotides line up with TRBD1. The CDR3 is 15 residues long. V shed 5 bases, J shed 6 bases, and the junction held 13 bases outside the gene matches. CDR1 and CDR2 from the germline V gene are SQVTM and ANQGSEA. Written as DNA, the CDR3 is TGCAGCGTTACAAAGCCCGGGACAGGGAACCATGGCTACACCTTC. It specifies CSVTKPGTGNHGYTF.

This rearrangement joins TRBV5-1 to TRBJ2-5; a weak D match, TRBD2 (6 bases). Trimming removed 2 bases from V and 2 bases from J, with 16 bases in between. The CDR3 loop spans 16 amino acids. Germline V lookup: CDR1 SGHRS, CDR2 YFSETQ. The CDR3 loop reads CASSFQGGPWQETQYF. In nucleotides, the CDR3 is TGCGCCAGCAGCTTCCAAGGAGGGCCTTGGCAAGAGACCCAGTACTTC.

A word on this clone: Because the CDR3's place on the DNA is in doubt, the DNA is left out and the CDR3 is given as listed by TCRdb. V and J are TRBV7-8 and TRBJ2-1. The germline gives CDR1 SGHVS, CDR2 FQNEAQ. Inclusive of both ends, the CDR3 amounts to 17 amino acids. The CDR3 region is CASSLVLRADSYNEQFF.

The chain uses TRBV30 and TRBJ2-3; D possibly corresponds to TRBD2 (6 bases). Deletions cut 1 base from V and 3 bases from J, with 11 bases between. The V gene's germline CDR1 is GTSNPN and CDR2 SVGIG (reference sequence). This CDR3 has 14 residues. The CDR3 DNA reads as TGTGCCTGGAGTGGGGGGAGGACGACAGATACGCAGTATTTT. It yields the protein CAWSGGRTTDTQYF.

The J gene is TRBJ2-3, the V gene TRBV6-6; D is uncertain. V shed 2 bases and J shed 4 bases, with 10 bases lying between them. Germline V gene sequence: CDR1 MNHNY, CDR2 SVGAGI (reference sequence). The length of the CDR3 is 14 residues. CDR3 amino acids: CASSYEAGADTQYF. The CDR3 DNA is TGTGCCAGCAGTTACGAGGCAGGTGCAGATACGCAGTATTTT.

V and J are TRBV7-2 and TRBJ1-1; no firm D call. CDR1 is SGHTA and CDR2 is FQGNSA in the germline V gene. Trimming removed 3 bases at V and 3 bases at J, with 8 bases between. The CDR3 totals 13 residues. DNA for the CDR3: TGTGCCAGCAGCTTCAAGACGGACACTGAAGCTTTCTTT. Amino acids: CASSFKTDTEAFF.

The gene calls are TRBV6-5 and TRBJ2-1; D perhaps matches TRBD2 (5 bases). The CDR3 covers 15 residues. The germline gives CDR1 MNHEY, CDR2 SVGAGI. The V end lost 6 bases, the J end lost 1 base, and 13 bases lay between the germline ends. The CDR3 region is CASSHPTTSYNEQFF. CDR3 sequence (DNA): TGTGCCAGCAGCCATCCGACTACTTCCTACAATGAGCAGTTCTTC.

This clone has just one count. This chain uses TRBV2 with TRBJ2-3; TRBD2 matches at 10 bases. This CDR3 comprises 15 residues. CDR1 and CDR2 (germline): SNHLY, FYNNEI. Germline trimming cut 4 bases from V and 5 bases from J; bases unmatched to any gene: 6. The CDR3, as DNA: TGTGCCAGCAGTGGACTAGCGGGCTCGATAGATACGCAGTATTTT. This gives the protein CASSGLAGSIDTQYF. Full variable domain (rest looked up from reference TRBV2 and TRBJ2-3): EPEVTQTPSHQVTQMGQEVILRCVPISNHLYFYWYRQILGQKVEFLVSFYNNEISEKSEIFDDQFSVERPDGSNFTLKIRSTKLEDSAMYFCASSGLAGSIDTQYFGPGTRLTVL.

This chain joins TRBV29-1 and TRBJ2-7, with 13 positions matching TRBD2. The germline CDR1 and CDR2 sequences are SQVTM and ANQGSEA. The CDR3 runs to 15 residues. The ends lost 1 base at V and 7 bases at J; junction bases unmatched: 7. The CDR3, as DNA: TGCAGCGTTGAAGCACTAGCGGGAGGGCCAGGGGAGCAGTACTTC. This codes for CSVEALAGGPGEQYF.

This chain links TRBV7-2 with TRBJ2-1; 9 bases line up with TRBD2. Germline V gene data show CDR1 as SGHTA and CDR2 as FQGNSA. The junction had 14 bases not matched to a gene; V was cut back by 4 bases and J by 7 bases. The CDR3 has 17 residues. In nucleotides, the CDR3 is TGTGCCAGCAGCTACCCCCTTGGTAGCGGGAGTGGGAATGAGCAGTTCTTC. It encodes CASSYPLGSGSGNEQFF.

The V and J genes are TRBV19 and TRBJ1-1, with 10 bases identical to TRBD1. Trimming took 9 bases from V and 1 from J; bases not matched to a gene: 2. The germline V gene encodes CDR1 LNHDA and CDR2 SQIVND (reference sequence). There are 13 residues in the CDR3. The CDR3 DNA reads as TGTGCCAGCCGGACAGGGGGGAACACTGAAGCTTTCTTT. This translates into CASRTGGNTEAFF.

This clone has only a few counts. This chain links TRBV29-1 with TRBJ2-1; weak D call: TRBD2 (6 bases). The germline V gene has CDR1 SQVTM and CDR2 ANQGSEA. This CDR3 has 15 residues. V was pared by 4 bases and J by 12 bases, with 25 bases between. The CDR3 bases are TGCAGCGTTGGGGAGGTCGGGCGTGCCCCAACGGGGCAGTTCTTC. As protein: CSVGEVGRAPTGQFF.

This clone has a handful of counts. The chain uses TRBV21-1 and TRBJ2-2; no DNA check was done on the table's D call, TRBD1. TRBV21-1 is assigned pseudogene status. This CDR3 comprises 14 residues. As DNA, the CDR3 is TGTGCCAGCAAAGGGGGTTGGAACACCGGGGAGCTGTTTTTT. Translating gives CASKGGWNTGELFF.

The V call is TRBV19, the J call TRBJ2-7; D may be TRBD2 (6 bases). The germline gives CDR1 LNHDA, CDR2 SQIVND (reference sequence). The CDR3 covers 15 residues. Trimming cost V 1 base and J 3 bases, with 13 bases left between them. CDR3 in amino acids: CASSIGHGSLYEQYF. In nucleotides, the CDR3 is TGTGCCAGTAGTATAGGGCACGGGAGTCTCTACGAGCAGTACTTC. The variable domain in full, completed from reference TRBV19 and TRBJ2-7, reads DGGITQSPKYLFRKEGQNVTLSCEQNLNHDAMYWYRQDPGQGLRLIYYSQIVNDFQKGDIAEGYSVSREKKESFPLTVTSAQKNPTAFYLCASSIGHGSLYEQYFGPGTRLTVT.

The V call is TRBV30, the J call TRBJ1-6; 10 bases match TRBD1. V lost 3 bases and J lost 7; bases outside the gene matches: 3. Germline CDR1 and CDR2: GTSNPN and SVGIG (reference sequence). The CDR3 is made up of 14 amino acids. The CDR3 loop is CAWRRDRGNSPLHF. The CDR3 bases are TGTGCCTGGAGAAGGGACAGGGGAAATTCACCCCTCCACTTT.

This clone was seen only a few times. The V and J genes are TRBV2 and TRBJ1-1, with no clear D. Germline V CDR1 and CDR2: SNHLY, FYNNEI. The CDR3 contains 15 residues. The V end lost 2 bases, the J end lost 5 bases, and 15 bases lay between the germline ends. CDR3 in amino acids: CASSENFRDGTEAFF. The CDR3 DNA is TGTGCCAGCAGTGAAAACTTTAGAGACGGGACTGAAGCTTTCTTT.

Here the CDR3 reads CASTAGGRALGNTGELFF. CDR3 bases: TGTGCCAGCACCGCCGGCGGGAGGGCCCTCGGGAACACCGGGGAGCTGTTTTTT. The gene calls are TRBV2 and TRBJ2-2; 9 bases line up with TRBD2. Germline trimming cut 7 bases from V and 1 base from J; bases unmatched to any gene: 13. The length of the CDR3 is 18 residues. The germline CDR1 and CDR2 sequences are SNHLY and FYNNEI.

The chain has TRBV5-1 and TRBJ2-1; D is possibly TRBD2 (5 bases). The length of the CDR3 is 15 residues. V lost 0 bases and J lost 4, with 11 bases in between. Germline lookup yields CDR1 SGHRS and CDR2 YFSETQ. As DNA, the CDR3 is TGCGCCAGCAGCTTGGGTATAGCGCATTACAATGAGCAGTTCTTC. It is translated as CASSLGIAHYNEQFF. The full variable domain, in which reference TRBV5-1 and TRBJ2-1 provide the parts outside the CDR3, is KAGVTQTPRYLIKTRGQQVTLSCSPISGHRSVSWYQQTPGQGLQFLFEYFSETQRNKGNFPGRFSGRQFSNSRSEMNVSTLELGDSALYLCASSLGIAHYNEQFFGPGTRLTVL.

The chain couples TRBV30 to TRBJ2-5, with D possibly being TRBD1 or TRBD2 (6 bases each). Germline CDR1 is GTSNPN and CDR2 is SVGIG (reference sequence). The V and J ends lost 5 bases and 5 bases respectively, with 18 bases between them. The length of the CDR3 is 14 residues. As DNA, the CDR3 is TGTGCCTGGTCCCCCGGGGGCGTTTGGGAGACCCAGTACTTC. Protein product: CAWSPGGVWETQYF.

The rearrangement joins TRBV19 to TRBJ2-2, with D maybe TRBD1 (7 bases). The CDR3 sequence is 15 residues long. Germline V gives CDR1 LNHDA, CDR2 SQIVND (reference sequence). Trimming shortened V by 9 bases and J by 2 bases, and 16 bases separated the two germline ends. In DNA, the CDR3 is TGTGCCAGCGGGGGACAGTGGGAAAACACCGGGGAGCTGTTTTTT. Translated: CASGGQWENTGELFF. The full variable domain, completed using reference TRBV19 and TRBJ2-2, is DGGITQSPKYLFRKEGQNVTLSCEQNLNHDAMYWYRQDPGQGLRLIYYSQIVNDFQKGDIAEGYSVSREKKESFPLTVTSAQKNPTAFYLCASGGQWENTGELFFGEGSRLTVL.

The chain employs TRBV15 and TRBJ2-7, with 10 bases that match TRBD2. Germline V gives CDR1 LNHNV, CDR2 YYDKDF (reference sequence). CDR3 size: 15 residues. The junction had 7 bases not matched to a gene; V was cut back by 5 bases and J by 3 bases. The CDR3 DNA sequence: TGTGCCACCAGCCGAGTACTAGCGGGATACTACGAGCAGTACTTC. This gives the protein CATSRVLAGYYEQYF.

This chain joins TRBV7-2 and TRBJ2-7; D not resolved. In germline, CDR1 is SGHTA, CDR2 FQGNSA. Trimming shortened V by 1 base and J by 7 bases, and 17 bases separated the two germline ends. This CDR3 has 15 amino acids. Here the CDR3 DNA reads TGTGCCAGCAGCTTAGATAATGTAGGGTCAAGGGAGCAGTACTTC. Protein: CASSLDNVGSREQYF.

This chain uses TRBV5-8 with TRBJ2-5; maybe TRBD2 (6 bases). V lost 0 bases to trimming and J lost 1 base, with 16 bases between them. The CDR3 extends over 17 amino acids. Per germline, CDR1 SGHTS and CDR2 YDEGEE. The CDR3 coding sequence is TGTGCCAGCAGCTTGGCCCTGTCCTACGGGAGCCAAGAGACCCAGTACTTC. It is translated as CASSLALSYGSQETQYF.

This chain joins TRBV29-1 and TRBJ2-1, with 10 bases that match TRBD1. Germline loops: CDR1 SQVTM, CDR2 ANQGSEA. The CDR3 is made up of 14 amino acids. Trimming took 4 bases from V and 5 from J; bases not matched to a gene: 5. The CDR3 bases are TGCAGCGTTGTCCGGGACAGGGGAGACAATGAGCAGTTCTTC. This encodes CSVVRDRGDNEQFF.